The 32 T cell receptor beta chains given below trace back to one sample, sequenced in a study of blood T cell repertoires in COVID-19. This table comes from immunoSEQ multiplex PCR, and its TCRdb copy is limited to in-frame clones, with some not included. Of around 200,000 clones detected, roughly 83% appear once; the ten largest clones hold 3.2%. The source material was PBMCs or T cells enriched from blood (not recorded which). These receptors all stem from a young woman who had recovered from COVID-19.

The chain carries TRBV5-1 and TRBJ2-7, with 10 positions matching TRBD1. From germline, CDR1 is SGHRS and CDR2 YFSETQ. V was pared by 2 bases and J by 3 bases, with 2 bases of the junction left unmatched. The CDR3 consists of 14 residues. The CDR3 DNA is TGCGCCAGCAGCTTCGGGACAGGGGTCTACGAGCAGTACTTC. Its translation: CASSFGTGVYEQYF.

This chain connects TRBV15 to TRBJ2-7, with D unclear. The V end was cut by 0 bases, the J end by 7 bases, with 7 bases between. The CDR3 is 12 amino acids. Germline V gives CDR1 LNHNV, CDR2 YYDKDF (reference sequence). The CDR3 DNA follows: TGTGCCACCAGCAGAGATTTCCGGGAGCAGTACTTC. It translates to CATSRDFREQYF. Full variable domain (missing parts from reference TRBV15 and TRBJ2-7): DAMVIQNPRYQVTQFGKPVTLSCSQTLNHNVMYWYQQKSSQAPKLLFHYYDKDFNNEADTPDNFQSRRPNTSFCFLDIRSPGLGDTAMYLCATSRDFREQYFGPGTRLTVT.

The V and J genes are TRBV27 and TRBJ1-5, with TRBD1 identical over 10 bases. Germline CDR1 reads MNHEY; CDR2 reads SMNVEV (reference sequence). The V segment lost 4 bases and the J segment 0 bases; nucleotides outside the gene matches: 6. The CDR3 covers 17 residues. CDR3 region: CASSYSGQGVSNQPQHF. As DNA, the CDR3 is TGTGCCAGCAGTTACTCAGGACAGGGGGTTAGCAATCAGCCCCAGCATTTT.

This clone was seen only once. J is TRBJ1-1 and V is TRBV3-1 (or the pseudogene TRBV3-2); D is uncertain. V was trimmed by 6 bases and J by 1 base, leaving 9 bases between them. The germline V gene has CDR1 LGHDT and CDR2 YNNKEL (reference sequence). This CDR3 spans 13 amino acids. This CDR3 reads CASSSGKNTEAFF. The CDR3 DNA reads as TGTGCCAGCAGTTCGGGAAAGAACACTGAAGCTTTCTTT.

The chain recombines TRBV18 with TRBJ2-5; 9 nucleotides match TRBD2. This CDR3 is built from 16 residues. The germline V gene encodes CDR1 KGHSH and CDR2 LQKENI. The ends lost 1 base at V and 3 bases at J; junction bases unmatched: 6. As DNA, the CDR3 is TGTGCCAGCTCACCACTGGCGGGGGGGTTGAAAGAGACCCAGTACTTC. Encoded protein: CASSPLAGGLKETQYF.

The chain's CDR3 is CASSVGRGTDTQYF. The CDR3 nucleotides are TGTGCCAGCAGCGTAGGGAGAGGTACAGATACGCAGTATTTT. The genes are TRBV9 and TRBJ2-3; D is undetermined. The germline V gene has CDR1 SGDLS and CDR2 YYNGEE. Trimming removed 0 bases from V and 3 bases from J, with 8 bases in between. The CDR3 is 14 amino acids.

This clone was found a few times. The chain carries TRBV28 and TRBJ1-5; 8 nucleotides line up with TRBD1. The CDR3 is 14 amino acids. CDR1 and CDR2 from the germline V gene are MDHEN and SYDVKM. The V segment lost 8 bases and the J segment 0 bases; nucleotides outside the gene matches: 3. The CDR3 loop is CASGGQASNQPQHF. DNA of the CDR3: TGTGCCAGCGGGGGACAGGCTAGCAATCAGCCCCAGCATTTT. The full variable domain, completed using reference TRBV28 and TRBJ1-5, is DVKVTQSSRYLVKRTGEKVFLECVQDMDHENMFWYRQDPGLGLRLIYFSYDVKMKEKGDIPEGYSVSREKKERFSLILESASTNQTSMYLCASGGQASNQPQHFGDGTRLSIL.

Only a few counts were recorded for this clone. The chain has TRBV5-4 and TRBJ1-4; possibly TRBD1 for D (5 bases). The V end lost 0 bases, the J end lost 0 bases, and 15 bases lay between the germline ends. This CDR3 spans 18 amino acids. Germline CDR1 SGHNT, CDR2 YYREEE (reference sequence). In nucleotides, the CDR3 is TGTGCCAGCAGCTTGGGTTCGGGGGTTGATGCAACTAATGAAAAACTGTTTTTT. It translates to CASSLGSGVDATNEKLFF.

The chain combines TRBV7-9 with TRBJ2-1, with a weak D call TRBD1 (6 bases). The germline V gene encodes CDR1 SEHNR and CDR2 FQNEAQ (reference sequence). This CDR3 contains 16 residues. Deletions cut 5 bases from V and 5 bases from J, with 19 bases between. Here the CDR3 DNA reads TGTGCCAGCAGCAACAGGGACAAAGGCCCCAACAATGAGCAGTTCTTC. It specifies CASSNRDKGPNNEQFF.

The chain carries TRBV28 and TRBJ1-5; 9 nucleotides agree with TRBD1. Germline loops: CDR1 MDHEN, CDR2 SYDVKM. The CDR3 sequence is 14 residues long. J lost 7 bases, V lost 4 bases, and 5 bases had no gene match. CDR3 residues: CASSSQGAWQPQHF. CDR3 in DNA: TGTGCCAGCAGTTCACAGGGGGCTTGGCAGCCCCAGCATTTT.

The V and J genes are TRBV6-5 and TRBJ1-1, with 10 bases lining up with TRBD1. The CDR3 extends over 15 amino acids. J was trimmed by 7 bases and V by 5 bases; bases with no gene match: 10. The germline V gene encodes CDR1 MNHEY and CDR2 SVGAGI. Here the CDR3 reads CASSQIGTGENEAFF. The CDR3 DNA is TGTGCCAGCAGTCAAATCGGGACAGGGGAAAATGAAGCTTTCTTT.

CDR3 sequence (DNA): TGTGCCAGCAGTTTAAACAGGGTATTGGGGGCCAACGTCCTGACTTTC. This sequence encodes CASSLNRVLGANVLTF. The chain recombines TRBV28 with TRBJ2-6, with a tentative D call TRBD1 (6 bases). V shed 2 bases and J shed 4 bases, with 12 bases lying between them. This CDR3 region has 16 residues. From germline, CDR1 is MDHEN and CDR2 SYDVKM.

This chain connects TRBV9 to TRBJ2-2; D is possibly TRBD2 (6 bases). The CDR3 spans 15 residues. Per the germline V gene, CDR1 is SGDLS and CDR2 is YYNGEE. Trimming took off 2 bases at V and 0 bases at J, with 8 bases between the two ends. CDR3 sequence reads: CASSVRGSNTGELFF. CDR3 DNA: TGTGCCAGCAGCGTTCGGGGGTCGAACACCGGGGAGCTGTTTTTT.

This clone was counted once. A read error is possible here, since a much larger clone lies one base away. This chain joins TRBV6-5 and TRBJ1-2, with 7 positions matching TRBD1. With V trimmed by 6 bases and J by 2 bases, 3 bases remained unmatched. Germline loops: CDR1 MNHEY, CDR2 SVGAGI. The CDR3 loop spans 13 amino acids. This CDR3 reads CASRPGQNYGYTF. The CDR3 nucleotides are TGTGCCAGCAGACCGGGACAGAACTATGGCTACACCTTC.

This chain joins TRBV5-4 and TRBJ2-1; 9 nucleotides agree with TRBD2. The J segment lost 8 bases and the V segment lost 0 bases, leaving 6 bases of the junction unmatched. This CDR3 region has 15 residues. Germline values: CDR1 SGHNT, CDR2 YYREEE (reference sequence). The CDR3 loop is CASSLGREGFDEQFF. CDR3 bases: TGTGCCAGCAGCTTGGGGCGGGAGGGTTTCGATGAGCAGTTCTTC.

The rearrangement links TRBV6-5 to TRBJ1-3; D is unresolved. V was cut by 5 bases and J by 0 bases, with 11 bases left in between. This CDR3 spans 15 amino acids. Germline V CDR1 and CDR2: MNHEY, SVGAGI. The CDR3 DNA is TGTGCCAGCAGTCTAGGACTCAGCTCTGGAAACACCATATATTTT. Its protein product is CASSLGLSSGNTIYF.

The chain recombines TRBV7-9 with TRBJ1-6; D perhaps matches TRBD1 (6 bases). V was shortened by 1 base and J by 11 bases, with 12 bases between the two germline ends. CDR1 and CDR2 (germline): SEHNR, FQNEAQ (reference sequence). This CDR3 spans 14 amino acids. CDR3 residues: CASSLDGQGTPLHF. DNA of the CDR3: TGTGCCAGCAGCTTAGACGGCCAGGGGACACCCCTCCACTTT.

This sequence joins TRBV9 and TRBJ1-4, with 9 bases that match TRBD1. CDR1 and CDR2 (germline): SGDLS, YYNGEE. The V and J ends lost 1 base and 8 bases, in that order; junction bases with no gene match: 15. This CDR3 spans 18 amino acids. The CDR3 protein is CASSVSAILQGAQEKLFF. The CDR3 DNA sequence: TGTGCCAGCAGCGTATCCGCAATATTACAGGGGGCACAGGAAAAACTGTTTTTT.

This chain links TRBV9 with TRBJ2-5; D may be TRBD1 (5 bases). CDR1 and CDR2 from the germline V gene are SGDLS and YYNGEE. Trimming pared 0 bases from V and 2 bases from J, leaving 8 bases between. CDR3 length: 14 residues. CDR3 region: CASSVVPGQETQYF. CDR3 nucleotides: TGTGCCAGCAGCGTAGTTCCAGGGCAAGAGACCCAGTACTTC.

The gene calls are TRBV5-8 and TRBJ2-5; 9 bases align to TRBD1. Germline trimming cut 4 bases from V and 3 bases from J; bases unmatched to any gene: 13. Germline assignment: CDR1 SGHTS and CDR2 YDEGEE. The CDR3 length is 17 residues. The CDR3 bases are TGTGCCAGCAGCCTGGGCCAACAACAGGGGGCGAAAGAGACCCAGTACTTC. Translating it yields CASSLGQQQGAKETQYF.

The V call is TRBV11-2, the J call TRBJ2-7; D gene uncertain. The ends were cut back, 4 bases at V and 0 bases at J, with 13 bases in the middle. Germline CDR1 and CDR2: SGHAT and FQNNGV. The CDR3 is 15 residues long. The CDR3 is CASSSWQRNSYEQYV. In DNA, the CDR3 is TGTGCCAGCAGCTCTTGGCAGCGAAACTCCTACGAGCAGTACGTC.

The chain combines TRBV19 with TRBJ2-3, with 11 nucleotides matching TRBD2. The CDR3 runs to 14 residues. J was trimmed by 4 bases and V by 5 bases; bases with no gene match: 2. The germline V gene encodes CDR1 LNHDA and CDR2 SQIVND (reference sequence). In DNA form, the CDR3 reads TGTGCCAGTAGTCTGGGACTAGCGGCAGATACGCAGTATTTT. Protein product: CASSLGLAADTQYF.

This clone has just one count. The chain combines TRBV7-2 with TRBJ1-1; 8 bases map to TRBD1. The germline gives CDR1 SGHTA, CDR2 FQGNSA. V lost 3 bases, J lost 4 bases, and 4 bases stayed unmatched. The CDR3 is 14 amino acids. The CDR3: CASSFRDRRTEAFF. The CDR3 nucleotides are TGTGCCAGCAGCTTCCGGGACAGGCGCACTGAAGCTTTCTTT. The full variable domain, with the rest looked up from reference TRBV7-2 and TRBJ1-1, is GAGVSQSPSNKVTEKGKDVELRCDPISGHTALYWYRQSLGQGLEFLIYFQGNSAPDKSGLPSDRFSAERTGGSVSTLTIQRTQQEDSAVYLCASSFRDRRTEAFFGQGTRLTVV.

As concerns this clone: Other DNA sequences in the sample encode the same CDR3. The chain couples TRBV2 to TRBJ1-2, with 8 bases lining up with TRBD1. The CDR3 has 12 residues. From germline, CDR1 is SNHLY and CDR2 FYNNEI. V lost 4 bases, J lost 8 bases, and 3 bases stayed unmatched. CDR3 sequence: CASSGTGSGYTF. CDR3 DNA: TGTGCCAGCAGTGGGACAGGGAGCGGCTACACCTTC. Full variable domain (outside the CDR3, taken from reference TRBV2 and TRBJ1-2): EPEVTQTPSHQVTQMGQEVILRCVPISNHLYFYWYRQILGQKVEFLVSFYNNEISEKSEIFDDQFSVERPDGSNFTLKIRSTKLEDSAMYFCASSGTGSGYTFGSGTRLTVV.

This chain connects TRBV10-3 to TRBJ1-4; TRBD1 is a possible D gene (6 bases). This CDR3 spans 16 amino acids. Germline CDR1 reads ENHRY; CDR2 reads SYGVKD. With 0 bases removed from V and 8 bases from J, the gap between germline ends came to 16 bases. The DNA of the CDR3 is TGTGCCATCAGTGAGTCGGCGCCAGGGGATGAGGAAAAACTGTTTTTT. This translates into CAISESAPGDEEKLFF.

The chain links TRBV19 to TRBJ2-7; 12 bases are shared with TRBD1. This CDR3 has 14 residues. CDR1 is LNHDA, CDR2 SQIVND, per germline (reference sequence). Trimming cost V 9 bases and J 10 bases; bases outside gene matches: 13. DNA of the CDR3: TGTGCCAGCGACCCCGGGGGACAGGGGGCGAGTCAGTACTTC. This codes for CASDPGGQGASQYF.

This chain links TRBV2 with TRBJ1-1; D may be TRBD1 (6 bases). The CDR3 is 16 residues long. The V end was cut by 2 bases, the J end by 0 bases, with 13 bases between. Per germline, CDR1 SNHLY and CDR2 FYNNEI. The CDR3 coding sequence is TGTGCCAGCAGTGAACGAGACAGGCTAATGAACACTGAAGCTTTCTTT. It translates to CASSERDRLMNTEAFF.

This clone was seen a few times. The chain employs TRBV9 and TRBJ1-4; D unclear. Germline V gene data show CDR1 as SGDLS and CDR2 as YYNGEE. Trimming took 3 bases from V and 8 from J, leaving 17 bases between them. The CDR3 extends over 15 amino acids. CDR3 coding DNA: TGTGCCAGCAGCGCCCAAGAGGGATCATCGGAAAAACTGTTTTTT. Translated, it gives CASSAQEGSSEKLFF.

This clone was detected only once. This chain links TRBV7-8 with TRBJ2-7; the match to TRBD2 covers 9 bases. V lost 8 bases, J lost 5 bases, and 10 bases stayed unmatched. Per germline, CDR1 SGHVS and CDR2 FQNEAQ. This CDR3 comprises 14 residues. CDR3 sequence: CASGGASGTNEQYF. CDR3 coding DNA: TGTGCCAGCGGGGGGGCTAGCGGGACCAACGAGCAGTACTTC. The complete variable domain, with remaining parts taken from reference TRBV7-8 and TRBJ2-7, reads GAGVSQSPRYKVAKRGQDVALRCDPISGHVSLFWYQQALGQGPEFLTYFQNEAQLDKSGLPSDRFFAERPEGSVSTLKIQRTQQEDSAVYLCASGGASGTNEQYFGPGTRLTVT.

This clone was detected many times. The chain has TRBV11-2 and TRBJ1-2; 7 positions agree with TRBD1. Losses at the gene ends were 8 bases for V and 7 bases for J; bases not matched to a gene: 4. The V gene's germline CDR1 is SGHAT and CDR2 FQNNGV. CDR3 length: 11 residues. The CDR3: CASHRQGGYTF. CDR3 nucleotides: TGTGCCAGCCACCGACAGGGTGGCTACACCTTC.

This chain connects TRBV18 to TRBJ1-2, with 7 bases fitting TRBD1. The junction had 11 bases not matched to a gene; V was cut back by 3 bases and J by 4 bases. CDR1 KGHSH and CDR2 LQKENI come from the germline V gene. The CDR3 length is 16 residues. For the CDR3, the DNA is TGTGCCAGCTCACCGGGCAATAACAGGGGAAGCTATGGCTACACCTTC. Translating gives CASSPGNNRGSYGYTF.

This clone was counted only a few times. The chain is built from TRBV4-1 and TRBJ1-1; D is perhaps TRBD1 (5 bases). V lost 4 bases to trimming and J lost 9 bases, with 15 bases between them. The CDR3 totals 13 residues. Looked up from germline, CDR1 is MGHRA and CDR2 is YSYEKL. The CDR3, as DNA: TGCGCCAGCAGCCCCCCGGACACGGCCAAAGCTTTCTTT. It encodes CASSPPDTAKAFF.